This T cell receptor (beta chain) stems from a study of T-cell memory formation after mild COVID-19. Overall study results and limits: CD4+ contracting clones lay mainly in CM and EM, CD8+ ones in EMRA. Day 15 to 85 contracting clones showed balanced CD4/CD8; day 15 to 37 expanders favored CD4+. Some clones that responded were present in memory (sampled pre-infection), which suggests cross-reactive memory joined.

This clonotype was picked up a small number of times. Antigen: not known. The CDR3 consists of 13 residues. Per the germline V gene, CDR1 is MGHRA and CDR2 is YSYEKL. The V end lost 3 bases, the J end lost 7 bases, and 12 bases lay between the germline ends. MiXCR, run by TCRdb on the 5' RACE reads, gives a single entry per CDR3 protein. The repertoire holds around 210,000 distinct CDR3 sequences, with around 8.8% as singletons. The sequenced sample consisted of PBMCs or a T cell subset sorted from them (not recorded which). The sequence derives from a man aged 18 to 30 who had mild COVID-19 (a few samples of this study predate the infection). Cell type and time point are not known. The chain uses TRBV4-1 and TRBJ1-1; no reliable D call. The DNA of the CDR3 is TGCGCCAGCAGCCAGCGAGTAGGGCGTGAAGCTTTCTTT. This translates into CASSQRVGREAFF.